This passage covers 3 T cell receptor beta chains from one sample sequenced in a study of tissue T cells after allogeneic stem cell transplantation. Using immunoSEQ multiplex PCR, the repertoire was profiled, and TCRdb retains in-frame clones only, with some absent. The sample shows 40,000 to 50,000 clones, about three quarters of them seen only once. The sample taken for sequencing was sorted cells pooled from one or two spleens. The receptor set was obtained from a pool of C57BL/6 mice in good health.

Comment on this clone: Mouse gene names and germline throughout. The sequenced fragment ends 1 residue before the CDR3 boundary, so the rest is inferred from the germline J gene. The rearrangement uses TRBV31 and TRBJ2-5; D unresolved. Germline CDR1 is GKSSPN and CDR2 is SITVG. Between the trimmed V and J ends, which lost 1 base and 6 bases, there was a span of 11 bases. The CDR3 is 13 amino acids. The sequenced part of the CDR3 DNA is TGTGCCTGGAGTCCGCCTCGGGTGGACACCCAGTAC. Translating it yields CAWSPPRVDTQY. The entire CDR3 reads CAWSPPRVDTQYF.

In its sample, this clone was seen once. Gene names follow the mouse nomenclature. The missing CDR3 end, 1 residue past where the read stops, is filled in from the germline J gene. Within the sample, other DNA sequences also encode this same CDR3. The gene calls are TRBV19 and TRBJ2-5, with 10 bases that match TRBD1. With 2 bases clipped from V and 4 bases from J, the junction kept 1 base outside the gene matches. Per germline, CDR1 FNHDT and CDR2 SITEND (reference sequence). The CDR3 contains 14 residues. The CDR3 region is CASSIGTGEDTQYF. The CDR3 DNA, read in part, is TGTGCCAGCAGTATTGGGACAGGGGAAGACACCCAGTAC.

This clone was observed once. Gene names follow the mouse nomenclature. The read terminates 1 residue ahead of where the CDR3 ends, so the germline J gene completes it. The chain joins TRBV24 to TRBJ2-3; 10 bases align to TRBD2. The germline CDR1 and CDR2 sequences are KGHTA and FRNEEI. The CDR3 has 16 residues. V was pared by 2 bases and J by 2 bases, with 4 bases of the junction left unmatched. CDR3 region: CASSLPTGGVAETLYF. The CDR3 DNA, read in part, is TGTGCCAGCAGTCTGCCCACTGGGGGGGTTGCAGAAACGCTGTAT.